The rows below give T cell receptor beta chains drawn from one sample of a study of technical replicates of blood from a handful of donors. Repertoires were generated with immunoSEQ multiplex PCR, while TCRdb's copy carries only in-frame clones and drops some. Among approximately 74,000 clones listed, about 98% were seen once. The sequenced sample consisted of T cells isolated from PBMCs. Receptors originate from a human donor in good health. CDR3s leave out the opening cysteine and the closing phenylalanine or tryptophan.

TRBV28	ASSLWGEGNEQF
TRBV5-1	ASSLVRGTYEQY
TRBV28	ASSLLAQVPYEQY
TRBV6-4	ASSLLAGVADTQY
TRBV28	ASSFISGGAGEETQY
TRBV11-2	ASSPGTYEQY
TRBV30	AWSSSTSGGFEQF
TRBV19	ASIGTVAYEQY
TRBV19	ASSIPRLRGEQF
TRBV2	ASRDSPGEYEQY
TRBV28	ASSLEGTSRNEQY
TRBV6-5	ASTPGWNTEAF
TRBV10-3	AISLAGGPLSVEQF
TRBV27	ASSSGTNSYNEQF
TRBV27	ASSSELAATYNEQF
TRBV28	ASSLGLAIDTQY
TRBV5-1	ASSLGAPTPSGYT
TRBV28	ASRHNNEQF
TRBV10-1	ASRTSGNSYEQY
TRBV2	ASWGGWEPHGYT
TRBV10-3	AISSTYEQY
TRBV25-1	ASGVGLAPHEQF
TRBV30	AWTGLAWETQY
TRBV4-1	ASSQAISQGGLAGNTIY
TRBV6-1	ASSEAGSEAF
TRBV4-1	ASSQVSVAGTGTDTQY
TRBV11-2	ASSPRGQGVSSTDTQY
TRBV29-1	SGAGDTQY
TRBV7-9	ASRSGITDTQY
TRBV15	ATSKRRQGNQPQH
TRBV9	ASSVSPQGGRSTEAF
TRBV7-9	ASSFKSGGDYGYT
TRBV7-8	ASSFGKYNTNEQF
TRBV6-1	ASSGTLGRVGSPLH
TRBV9	ASSVGVSVQETQY
TRBV13	ASSLPHSDRVVDYGYT
TRBV4-2	ASSQEVSQGVSYNEQF
TRBV7-2	ASSLFPGGRTEAF
TRBV5-1	ASSTYTEAF
TRBV5-1	ASSLDLAGVTGELF
TRBV5-1	ASSLGDGGSTEAF
TRBV4-2	ASSQEEGARGTEAF
TRBV11-1	ASSHRTASRGAYGYT
TRBV27	ASSLSSGLATGELF
TRBV30	AWSPSRNVGGLYTIY
TRBV19	ASSVTGYGYT
TRBV7-8	ASSSGDLTYNEQF
TRBV5-1	ASSQPERGPYEQY
TRBV7-9	ASSLEASGSQY
TRBV15	ATSAGLAGGSSYEQY